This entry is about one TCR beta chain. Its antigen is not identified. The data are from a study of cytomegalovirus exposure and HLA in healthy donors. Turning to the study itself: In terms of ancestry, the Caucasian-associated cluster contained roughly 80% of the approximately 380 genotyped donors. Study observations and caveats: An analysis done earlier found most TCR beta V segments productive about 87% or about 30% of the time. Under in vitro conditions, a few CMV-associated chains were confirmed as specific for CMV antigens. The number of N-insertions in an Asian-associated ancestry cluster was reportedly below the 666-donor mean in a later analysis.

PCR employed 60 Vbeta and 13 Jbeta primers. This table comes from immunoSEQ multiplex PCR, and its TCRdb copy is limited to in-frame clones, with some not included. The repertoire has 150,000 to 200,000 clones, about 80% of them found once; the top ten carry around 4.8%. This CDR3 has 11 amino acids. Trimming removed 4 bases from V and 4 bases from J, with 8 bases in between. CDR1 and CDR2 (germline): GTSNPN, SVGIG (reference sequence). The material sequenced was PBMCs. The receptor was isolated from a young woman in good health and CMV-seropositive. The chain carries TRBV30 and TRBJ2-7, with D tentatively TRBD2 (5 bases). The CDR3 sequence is CAWTWEYEQYF. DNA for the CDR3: TGTGCCTGGACCTGGGAGTACGAGCAGTACTTC.